This TCR beta chain was identified in a study of blood T cell repertoires in COVID-19. Overall study context: PBMCs, B-cell-depleted T cells, or T cells provided the cDNA or gDNA that made up the material.

With V trimmed by 1 base and J by 8 bases, 5 bases remained unmatched. The germline gives CDR1 SGHRS, CDR2 YFSETQ. This CDR3 spans 15 amino acids. Assay used: immunoSEQ multiplex PCR; TCRdb lists only in-frame clones, some missing. The sample consists of tens of thousands of clones, around four fifths of them appearing once. This clone was counted only a few times. The TCR sequence derives from a woman aged 70-85 years with active or convalescent COVID-19. Sequencing input: peripheral blood. This sequence joins TRBV5-1 and TRBJ2-1, with TRBD2 matching over 11 bases. The CDR3 region is CASSLTSGSGDEQFF. DNA of the CDR3: TGCGCCAGCAGCTTGACTAGCGGGAGTGGAGATGAGCAGTTCTTC.